These T cell receptor beta chains were read from a single sample in a study of T cells in Graves' hyperthyroidism and ophthalmopathy. TCRdb recomputed calls from the multiplex PCR reads with MiXCR, one row per CDR3 protein. The top ten hold approximately 6.2% of the sample, which has 40,000 or so distinct CDR3 sequences, roughly 49% seen once. Material: blood. The receptor set was obtained from a woman aged 50 to 65 with Graves' hyperthyroidism that later progressed to Graves' ophthalmopathy. The CDR3 runs from the conserved cysteine through the conserved F or W. Some rows have no size entry. The others give once, few or many, or a class for an expanded clone.

V	J	size	length	CDR3
TRBV6-5	TRBJ1-3	many	14	CASRRTGVGNTIYF
TRBV5-1	TRBJ1-4	.	17	CASTRGNQGTSMEKLFF
TRBV16	TRBJ2-7	many	15	CASSQSRRAQYEQYF
TRBV20-1	TRBJ2-7	few	13	CSASRDRSYEQYF
TRBV20-1	TRBJ2-3	.	15	CSASRGTSGRNEQYF
TRBV5-4	TRBJ1-2	many	13	CASGLDNNYGYTF
TRBV7-3	TRBJ1-4	.	14	CASSPQPTNEKLLF
TRBV5-1	TRBJ2-2	.	16	CASSSTSGRGTGELSF
TRBV7-2	TRBJ2-7	medium-sized	15	CASSLVGDRSYEQYF
TRBV20-1	TRBJ1-5	few	12	CSARTEYQPQHF
TRBV20-1	TRBJ2-5	once	15	CSARDNLAGQETQYF
TRBV7-9	TRBJ2-3	many	14	CASSLRGPTDTQYF
TRBV9	TRBJ2-1	.	14	CASSVGEQYNEQFF
TRBV20-1	TRBJ2-2	medium-sized	12	CSARLQGGELFF
TRBV16	TRBJ2-5	.	14	CAGFGGRDQETQYF
TRBV7-2	TRBJ2-7	.	13	CASSLTSTSEQYF
TRBV5-1	TRBJ1-5	many	15	CASSLSGDTNQPQHF
TRBV5-1	TRBJ2-7	many	16	CASSLVSLAGSYEQYF
TRBV29-1	TRBJ2-1	.	16	CSVRGGRGGDYNEQFF
TRBV7-9	TRBJ2-3	.	16	CASRHGLAGVSDTQYF
TRBV5-4	TRBJ2-1	many	16	CASSSKDRDSYNEQFF
TRBV18	TRBJ1-5	few	13	CASSSASNQPQHF
TRBV11-2	TRBJ1-3	many	12	CASSQQGNTIYF
TRBV27	TRBJ2-5	many	12	CASSLDQETQYF
TRBV29-1	TRBJ2-2	.	12	CSVGVNTGELFF
TRBV6-5	TRBJ2-2	many	16	CASRHPSTTGTGELFF
TRBV16	TRBJ2-1	many	14	CASSQSTVYNEQFF
TRBV11-1	TRBJ1-2	.	16	CASSQGAVYSSYGYTF
TRBV24-1	TRBJ2-3	few	13	CATSAHNADTQYF
TRBV4-3	TRBJ1-1	many	17	CASSQDWAGSMNTEAFF
TRBV14	TRBJ1-1	few	16	CASSPGDSWWNTEAFF
TRBV7-3	TRBJ1-6	medium-sized	14	CASSLKRGNSPLHF
TRBV11-2	TRBJ1-3	many	16	CASAQSGGDSGNTIYF
TRBV20-1	TRBJ2-7	.	14	CSASSPDSSYEQYF
TRBV7-9	TRBJ2-7	.	16	CASRHGLAGVGYEQYF
TRBV5-1	TRBJ2-1	many	14	CASSLERSYNEQFF
TRBV7-2	TRBJ2-7	.	15	CASSLRQEIFSEQYF
TRBV2	TRBJ2-7	medium-sized	15	CASSEFGTGNYEQYF
TRBV11-3	TRBJ2-7	many	15	CASSQGLAGNYEQYF
TRBV14	TRBJ2-1	.	16	CASSQDRLLYYTEQLF
TRBV7-2	TRBJ1-2	.	16	CASGPRGGAPLYGYTF
TRBV11-2	TRBJ2-3	.	16	CASTRRWDHNTDTQFF
TRBV19	TRBJ1-5	many	13	CASSISGNQPQHF
TRBV6-1	TRBJ2-1	once	15	CASSEGTTSYSEQFF
TRBV19	TRBJ2-7	many	16	CASSIKLAGRSYEQYF
TRBV6-6	TRBJ2-7	.	16	CASSSDRQGFAYEQYF
TRBV14	TRBJ2-7	many	16	CASSQDFGPLYYEQYF
TRBV6-1	TRBJ2-7	.	15	CASSEDRGSSYEQYF